This TCR beta chain was sequenced during a study of radiotherapy plus CTLA-4 blockade in lung cancer. Across the study: There were objective responses in 15% to 20% of patients, and over 25% had disease control. General study findings and limits: Peripheral blood showed expansion of tumor-derived TCR clones after radiotherapy and ipilimumab. Response was reportedly best predicted by early blood T cell clone dynamics, with interferon-beta.

Of note for this clone: Its target is not known.

The study treated chemo-refractory metastatic non-small-cell lung cancer patients with focal radiation plus ipilimumab CTLA-4 blockade. Method: immunoSEQ multiplex PCR; TCRdb's copy keeps in-frame clones and lacks some. This table holds about 28,000 clones, around 80% found once. The CDR3 sequence is 13 residues long. Germline V gene sequence: CDR1 SGDLS, CDR2 YYNGEE. The trim removed 4 bases at V and 5 bases at J, leaving 5 bases unmatched. The clonotype was recovered from a human donor with non-small cell lung cancer who had stable disease on radiotherapy plus ipilimumab. Sample: peripheral blood, taken from a patient treated with radiotherapy plus ipilimumab. This sequence joins TRBV9 and TRBJ1-1; 7 bases map to TRBD1. CDR3 protein: CASSTRTGTEAFF. The CDR3 DNA sequence: TGTGCCAGCAGCACAAGGACAGGTACTGAAGCTTTCTTT.